This T cell receptor beta chain was documented in a study of blood T cells in healthy people across ages. Study conclusions and caveats: Samples with more naive T cells showed higher observed beta diversity. Researchers judged that diversity estimates from one million T cells fell short of true values. Significant beta diversity loss was already apparent by age 40, declining roughly linearly.

Germline V gives CDR1 ENHRY, CDR2 SYGVKD. This CDR3 contains 12 residues. V was shortened by 7 bases and J by 1 base, with 8 bases between the two germline ends. A J-beta primer mix and a sample-barcoded 5' primer were used in a second PCR of about 7 to 12 cycles. Every cDNA was tagged by a template-switch adaptor with 12 random nucleotides. TCRdb reprocessed the 5' RACE reads with MiXCR, giving one entry per CDR3 protein. The sample comprises roughly 1,300,000 distinct CDR3 sequences, roughly 59% of which are singletons, and 6.7% rests with the top ten. This clonotype was counted a few times. Its antigen is undetermined.

The V and J genes are TRBV10-3 and TRBJ2-7, with D tentatively TRBD2 (5 bases). Sequenced input: blood. The sequence was collected from a man aged 18 to 30 in good health. This CDR3 reads CAIKDLSYEQYF. CDR3 in DNA: TGTGCCATCAAGGACTTATCCTACGAGCAGTACTTC.